The sequence of this T cell receptor (beta chain) was determined in a study of early T cells in non-severe SARS-CoV-2 infection. On the study more broadly: Unsorted whole blood bulk RNA was sequenced, with unpaired chains.

Of note for this clonotype: Its matching antigen is unknown.

Each single cDNA molecule received a unique molecular identifier. TCRdb re-called the 5' RACE reads with MiXCR, one entry per CDR3 protein. The data contain about 90,000 distinct CDR3 sequences, 10% to 15% of them singletons. CDR1 and CDR2 (germline): SGHRS, YFSETQ. The CDR3 contains 13 residues. Trimming stripped 4 bases from V and 6 bases from J, with 13 bases between. Findings and caveats of the study: VDJdb matches were skewed toward anti-spike CD8 T cell responses.

The chain is built from TRBV5-1 and TRBJ1-2, with a weak D call TRBD1 (5 bases). The TCR comes from an adult who was a healthcare worker with PCR-confirmed SARS-CoV-2 infection or an uninfected control (not recorded which). The starting material was whole blood, obtained at baseline. CDR3 protein: CASSPGPKDGYTF. The CDR3 region has the DNA TGCGCCAGCAGCCCGGGGCCCAAAGATGGCTACACCTTC.